The clone carrying this T cell receptor (beta chain) was seen a few times. The CDR3 extends over 12 amino acids. Germline V gene lookup returns CDR1 LGHNA and CDR2 YNFKEQ. The V gene lost 3 bases and the J gene lost 11 bases, with 13 bases spanning the gap. This sample was taken from a study of T cells in Graves' hyperthyroidism and ophthalmopathy. Amplification of TCR beta CDR3 regions was performed using RNA transcripts as template. The primer set for the first-round RT-PCR of the TCR CDR3 was HTBI. TCRdb analysed the multiplex PCR reads with MiXCR anew, one entry per CDR3 protein. The sample carries about 360,000 distinct CDR3 sequences, roughly 13% recorded once.

The sequenced material came from blood. This chain connects TRBV4-2 to TRBJ2-5; D unclear. The clonotype comes from a woman younger than 35 with Graves' hyperthyroidism. Written as DNA, the CDR3 is TGTGCCAGCAGCCACATCCCAAGAGAGCAGTACTTC. This encodes CASSHIPREQYF.